The T cell receptor (beta chain) described here comes from a study of cytomegalovirus exposure and HLA in healthy donors (dated by TCRdb to between 2016 and 2019). In the study overall: An earlier analysis of some 600 of the donors reported under 300 Gb of sequence data and roughly 120 million unique TCR beta sequences obtained from around 170 million T cells. About five DR-DQ haplotypes were handled as single units for association and clustering, since linkage in the cohort was strong. The study combined high-throughput TCR immunosequencing, statistical association of individual TCRs with disease status, and machine learning to predict cytomegalovirus infection status. In addition to the first cohort of hundreds of subjects, a separate validation cohort of 100 to 150 different subjects was used. Of the 398 genotyped donors, roughly 80% were placed in the genetic ancestry cluster associated with self-reported Caucasian donors. Among some 410 genotyped donors of the cohort, an average of approximately 230,000 unique TCR beta nucleotide sequences were sequenced per donor, around 20% of them non-productive. In a later genetic analysis, genome-wide SNP genotypes for about three fifths of the roughly 670 donors were used, and that subset was treated as a discovery cohort. Every discovery cohort repertoire had been produced on one sequencing platform. Typing coverage varied by locus: 629-630 donors for A, B, C, DRB1 and DQB1; more than 500 for DQA1; nearly 610 for DPA1; 450 to 480 for DPB1. Roughly 300 gigabases of sequencing data and tens of millions of unique TCR sequences were included in an early release covering roughly 600 HLA-typed donors. The study was designed to test whether signatures of past pathogen exposure could be identified by cataloging public T cell receptors. Donor age, sex, ethnicity and CMV serostatus were collected together with the repertoire data. HLA typing covered class I and class II loci at four-digit resolution. A later analysis re-examined previously published TCR beta repertoires from roughly 720 donors and added high-resolution HLA genotyping to investigate patterns of TCR occurrence. Rather than using new phenotypic data, the later analysis identified candidate immune exposures from TCR beta sequences and from how often those sequences occurred across donors. An earlier analysis of around 580 of the donors used high-throughput TCR beta sequencing to judge whether each TCR beta V gene segment behaved as functional or pseudogenic. The study profiled the T cell repertoires of hundreds of subjects by immunosequencing and related them to cytomegalovirus serostatus.

With respect to this clone: The antigen it recognizes is unknown. Base qualities are missing; no much larger clone stands one base away.

Library creation used the immunoSEQ multiplex PCR assay. For the multiplex PCR, a mixture combining 60 forward primers for TCR Vbeta segments and 13 reverse primers for TCR Jbeta segments was used. Amplification of the CDR3 region of rearranged TCR beta genes was performed with a multiplex PCR assay on genomic DNA. The Illumina HiSeq System was used to sequence the amplified TCR beta libraries as 87-base-pair reads. The paper's processing steps were these. A later analysis counted tens of millions of unique TCR beta chains across the 550 to 750 repertoires, and 10 million to 11 million of these chains were shared by at least two donors. Raw reads were error-corrected and collapsed into unique sequences with a nearest-neighbor algorithm that merged closely related sequences to remove PCR and sequencing errors. To assign V, D and J gene segments, CDR3 sequences were aligned to IMGT reference sequences. For a sequence to be retained, a match of at least six nucleotides was required to both a V gene segment and a J gene segment. A rearrangement was called productive if the CDR3 had no stop codons and remained in frame with V and J, and every other rearrangement was called non-productive. CDR3 was defined by IMGT convention, running from the second conserved V-encoded cysteine to the conserved J-encoded phenylalanine. The earlier analysis of about 640 of the donors excluded any sequence lacking an unambiguous match to a single V gene segment. In an earlier analysis of around 600 of the donors, V segments were called functional above 56.7% productive rearrangements and were called segregating when the between-donor standard deviation exceeded 5%. A statistical classification framework was built to diagnose cytomegalovirus status from the catalog of TCR beta chain sequences. V and J gene assignment, in a later analysis, came from comparing TCR nucleotide sequences with IMGT/GENE-DB human TR gene sequences. In a later analysis, CDR3 sequences and most-parsimonious VDJ recombination scenarios were assigned using the TCRdist pipeline. In a later analysis, each TCR beta chain was defined by its CDR3 amino acid sequence together with its V-gene family, and reads lacking a unique V-gene family were excluded. To address suspected cross-contamination and a sequencing artifact, a later analysis removed a few hundred highly shared, low-generation-probability nucleotide sequences. For each public chain, a later analysis derived a clonal expansion index from normalized ranks of inferred template counts within each repertoire. In a later analysis, generation probabilities were computed with a VDJ recombination model fitted to out-of-frame rearrangements, and the resulting probabilities were checked against IGoR. In a later analysis, TCR-TCR, TCR-HLA and TCR-CMV co-occurrence was scored with hypergeometric tests, and a repertoire-size bias correction was applied to TCR pairs. A later analysis estimated false discovery rates by permuting HLA or CMV assignments 20 times. In a later analysis, co-occurring TCRs were grouped with DBSCAN, and TCRdist sequence similarity was added when clustering was performed within HLA-allele-positive subsets. For co-occurrence clustering, repertoires with fewer than 30,000 or more than 120,000 public chains were excluded, along with four to six repertoires with anomalous nucleotide sharing. Sourced from immuneACCESS, this table was stored by TCRdb with only in-frame sequences that have V and J called. A share of the clones is absent; for the studies checked, an unresolved V gene accounts for under half, and the remainder has no known explanation. That table supplies the V and J calls and clone size; D and trimming were determined from the DNA. The sample table shows fewer than 250,000 clones, and approximately 80% are seen once. The ten largest clones add up to 1.1% of the sample.

The paper's findings and limits, for the study overall: The sequencing pipeline was judged likely to have produced a cluster of highly shared sequence variants as a technical artifact. According to a later analysis, TCR association rates differed among HLA loci, with DRB1 alleles showing the most associated TCRs and HLA-C alleles showing the fewest. While some public TCRs were present in many individuals, most TCR sequences turned up only very rarely across donors. V-gene and J-gene trimming of TCR beta chains was associated with a missense DCLRE1C variant in a later genetic analysis, and the association was replicated in an independent cohort. A further reported finding was that TCR beta sequences accurately predicted the HLA-A and HLA-B alleles for most subjects in the first cohort. A later analysis found that HLA-associated TCR beta chains were more clonally expanded and had lower generation probabilities than equally common non-associated chains. The classifier was reported to diagnose cytomegalovirus status with high specificity and sensitivity in both the original cohort and the validation cohort. The authors suggested that the approach could potentially be extended to other disease states and immunological phenotypes. Correlated functional status among segregating V segments might reflect linkage disequilibrium, but an unknown experimental factor could not be ruled out. Most CMV-associated TCR beta chains appeared to be HLA-restricted in a later analysis, and the HLA associations seemed to be driven largely by CMV exposure. Only TCR beta chains were sequenced in this cohort, and the absence of alpha or paired-chain data limited detectable features. In an earlier analysis of around 600 of the donors, most TCR beta V segments were observed in productive rearrangements about 87% or about 30% of the time, broadly matching IMGT annotations. A later analysis reported that several top co-occurrence clusters appeared linked to parvovirus B19, influenza, CMV and Epstein-Barr virus. A total of roughly 160 TCR beta chains were listed by the study as associated with cytomegalovirus. The only immune exposure information available for the cohort was CMV serostatus. Because counts were too low, some 16 rarely observed V segments, including chromosome 9 orphons, were excluded from the earlier analysis of a few hundred of the donors. Because the 87-base-pair reads could not distinguish some IMGT-functional V segments, including TRBV6-2 and TRBV6-3, those segments were excluded. Compared with the roughly 710-donor mean, donors in an Asian-associated ancestry cluster had fewer N-insertions in productive TCRs, according to a later genetic analysis. HLA typing was unavailable for some donors at each locus, so association tests used only the typed subset. In vitro tests confirmed that a few of the cytomegalovirus-associated TCR beta chains recognize cytomegalovirus antigens. When HLA alleles, especially DR and DQ, strongly co-occurred, TCR associations were difficult to assign to individual alleles. Presence/absence analyses assumed roughly uniform sequencing depth across donors, an assumption that may not hold. A later analysis associated about 17,000 TCR beta sequences with specific HLA alleles at a false discovery rate of 0.05.

The germline V gene sets CDR1 to SGHTA and CDR2 to FQGNSA. After removal of 3 bases from V and 6 bases from J, the junction retains 4 bases not matched to a gene. The CDR3 contains 13 residues, cysteine and phenylalanine counted. Of all the DNA, just the CDR3 is kept, 39 bases in frame from base 1. The cohort was made up of 650 to 700 healthy bone marrow donors. Cohort members were all nominally healthy when sampled, although unrecorded immune exposures were likely present. The donor tested CMV seronegative, placing the donor among the 300 to 400 seronegative members of the cohort. A peripheral blood sample was provided by each donor, and peripheral blood mononuclear cells were used for TCR beta sequencing. Genomic DNA was extracted from the blood cell samples with the Qiagen DNeasy Blood Extraction Kit.

This TCR derives from a woman in her forties in good health and CMV-seronegative. Here the chain combines TRBV7-2 and TRBJ1-1; 7 nucleotides in the junction match TRBD1. Input material: PBMCs. The DNA is as follows: TGTGCCAGCAGCTTGTCCGGGACAGCTGAAGCTTTCTTT. Its coded protein is CASSLSGTAEAFF.